These T cell receptor beta chains were read from a single sample in a study of technical replicates of blood from several donors. Generated by immunoSEQ multiplex PCR, the TCRdb table keeps only in-frame clones and is missing some. Of about 100,000 clones listed, roughly 96% are singletons. Sequencing was performed on T cells isolated from PBMCs. The origin of the receptors is a human donor in good health. Both conserved end residues are part of each CDR3. The D gene is left open where the match is weak. Some rows have no size entry. The others give once, few or many, or a class for an expanded clone.

TRBJ1-1,TRBV6-5,.,.,CASSRGGGTEAFF,TGTGCCAGCAGTCGAGGGGGGGGCACTGAAGCTTTCTTT
TRBJ2-7,TRBV7-9,.,.,CASSSDKNYEQYF,TGTGCCAGCAGCTCCGACAAAAACTACGAGCAGTACTTC
TRBJ2-3,TRBV28,.,.,CASSGSEVWGTQYF,TGTGCCAGCAGTGGGAGTGAGGTTTGGGGTACGCAGTATTTT
TRBJ2-7,TRBV5-1,once,.,CASSSTVGYEQYF,TGCGCCAGCAGCTCGACAGTCGGCTACGAGCAGTACTTC
TRBJ1-2,TRBV27,.,TRBD1,CASSLSGGQGAYGYTF,TGTGCCAGCAGTTTGTCGGGGGGACAGGGGGCCTATGGCTACACCTTC
TRBJ1-2,TRBV19,.,.,CASKSGRGLDGYTF,TGTGCCAGTAAGTCGGGCAGGGGTCTTGATGGCTACACCTTC
TRBJ2-7,TRBV30,.,TRBD2,CAWSAGLAGYEQYF,TGTGCCTGGAGTGCTGGACTAGCGGGTTACGAGCAGTACTTC
TRBJ2-2,TRBV27,once,TRBD2,CASSLGLAGGLAGELFF,TGTGCCAGCAGTTTAGGACTAGCGGGAGGGCTCGCCGGGGAGCTGTTTTTT
TRBJ2-7,TRBV12-5,.,.,CASGLVAIGQKDEQYF,TGTGCTAGTGGTTTGGTAGCCATCGGACAGAAGGACGAGCAGTACTTC
TRBJ1-1,TRBV29-1,.,TRBD1,CSVEGVGTGKIGAFF,TGCAGCGTTGAAGGCGTAGGGACAGGGAAGATCGGTGCTTTCTTT
TRBJ2-7,TRBV5-1,.,TRBD2,CASSLGAGDEQYF,TGCGCCAGCAGCTTGGGGGCGGGGGACGAGCAGTACTTC
TRBJ1-5,TRBV28,.,.,CASKVSNNQPQHF,TGTGCCAGCAAAGTTAGCAACAATCAGCCCCAGCATTTT
TRBJ2-3,TRBV18,.,.,CASSPRLVRVTDTQYF,TGTGCCAGCTCACCGCGACTAGTCCGAGTCACAGATACGCAGTATTTT
TRBJ1-4,TRBV10-3,.,.,CAISERGNNEKLFF,TGTGCCATCAGTGAGAGGGGAAATAATGAAAAACTGTTTTTT
TRBJ2-1,TRBV2,.,TRBD2,CASLGAGDYNEQFF,TGTGCCAGCCTCGGGGCGGGAGACTACAATGAGCAGTTCTTC
TRBJ2-2,TRBV30,.,TRBD2,CAWSDLAGAGNSGELFF,TGTGCCTGGAGCGATCTAGCGGGAGCCGGGAACTCCGGGGAGCTGTTTTTT
TRBJ2-1,TRBV19,.,TRBD2,CASSQASGRAHEQFF,TGTGCCAGTAGTCAGGCTAGCGGGAGGGCCCATGAGCAGTTCTTC
TRBJ2-7,TRBV15,.,TRBD2,CATSRDLSGRGYEQYF,TGTGCCACCAGCAGAGATTTGAGCGGGAGAGGGTACGAGCAGTACTTC
TRBJ2-5,TRBV5-8,.,TRBD1,CASSWESGGQETQYF,TGTGCCAGCAGCTGGGAATCAGGGGGTCAAGAGACCCAGTACTTC
TRBJ1-1,TRBV28,.,.,CASSLLGNTEAFF,TGTGCCAGCAGTTTACTCGGGAACACTGAAGCTTTCTTT
TRBJ1-2,TRBV12-5,few,TRBD1,CASGLMTGGFGYTF,TGTGCTAGTGGTTTGATGACAGGGGGCTTCGGCTACACCTTC
TRBJ1-2,TRBV5-6,.,.,CASSRQGSGNYGYTF,TGTGCCAGCAGCAGGCAGGGGTCTGGAAACTATGGCTACACCTTC
TRBJ2-7,TRBV30,.,.,CAWSATGPRGEQYF,TGTGCCTGGAGCGCGACCGGGCCTAGGGGGGAGCAGTACTTC
TRBJ1-2,TRBV19,once,.,CASSISGQREGYTF,TGTGCCAGTAGTATCAGTGGACAGAGAGAGGGCTACACCTTC
TRBJ2-1,TRBV29-1,.,TRBD2,CSVEDLWVEREGSYNEQFF,TGCAGCGTTGAAGATCTTTGGGTGGAGCGGGAGGGCTCTTACAATGAGCAGTTCTTC
TRBJ2-1,TRBV13,.,TRBD2,CASSLESASGYNEQFF,TGTGCCAGCAGCTTAGAGTCGGCTAGCGGTTACAATGAGCAGTTCTTC
TRBJ2-1,TRBV6-6,.,TRBD1,CASSYWDRADEQFF,TGTGCCAGCAGTTACTGGGACAGGGCCGATGAGCAGTTCTTC
TRBJ2-5,TRBV2,.,TRBD2,CASVQSRTSGGKETQYF,TGTGCCAGCGTACAATCTCGGACTAGCGGGGGTAAAGAGACCCAGTACTTC
TRBJ2-3,TRBV9,.,.,CASSVDILDTQYF,TGTGCCAGCAGCGTAGATATCCTAGATACGCAGTATTTT
TRBJ2-2,TRBV7-9,.,.,CASSILASGELFF,TGTGCCAGCAGCATCCTAGCCTCCGGGGAGCTGTTTTTT
TRBJ1-2,TRBV5-1,.,.,CASRSSGDPLGYTF,TGCGCCAGCAGATCTTCAGGGGATCCCTTGGGCTACACCTTC
TRBJ1-1,TRBV7-3,.,.,CASSLNRANTEAFF,TGTGCCAGCAGCTTGAACAGGGCCAACACTGAAGCTTTCTTT
TRBJ2-1,TRBV9,.,TRBD2,CASSGSGRAPNEQFF,TGTGCCAGCAGCGGTAGCGGGAGGGCCCCCAATGAGCAGTTCTTC
TRBJ2-1,TRBV6-6,.,.,CASRRDNEQFF,TGTGCCAGCAGGAGGGACAATGAGCAGTTCTTC
TRBJ1-5,TRBV11-2,.,.,CASSPLSGNQPQHF,TGTGCCAGCAGCCCCCTAAGCGGGAATCAGCCCCAGCATTTT
TRBJ2-7,TRBV4-2,.,.,CASSRPGTAYEQYF,TGTGCCAGCAGCCGCCCCGGGACTGCCTACGAGCAGTACTTC
TRBJ2-5,TRBV20-1,.,.,CSAPLQRAQYF,TGCAGTGCCCCTCTACAGAGAGCCCAGTACTTC
TRBJ2-3,TRBV29-1,.,TRBD1,CSVTPWTGPDTQYF,TGCAGCGTCACTCCGTGGACAGGGCCAGATACGCAGTATTTT
TRBJ2-7,TRBV28,.,TRBD1,CASSTLLGTGGIYEQYF,TGTGCCAGCAGTACACTCTTAGGGACAGGGGGCATCTACGAGCAGTACTTC
TRBJ2-5,TRBV27,.,.,CASSLLRAQETQYF,TGTGCCAGCAGTTTACTCAGGGCTCAAGAGACCCAGTACTTC
TRBJ2-3,TRBV19,.,.,CASSIRAGETDTQYF,TGTGCCAGTAGTATACGGGCAGGGGAAACAGATACGCAGTATTTT
TRBJ1-1,TRBV6-5,few,.,CASSYDRMAEAFF,TGTGCCAGCAGCTACGACAGGATGGCTGAAGCTTTCTTT
TRBJ2-5,TRBV7-2,.,TRBD2,CASSLGGGGETQYF,TGTGCCAGCAGCTTAGGGGGGGGAGGTGAGACCCAGTACTTC
TRBJ2-7,TRBV18,.,TRBD2,CASSPTASGSGYEQYF,TGTGCCAGCTCACCGACAGCTAGCGGGAGTGGGTACGAGCAGTACTTC
TRBJ2-7,TRBV9,.,.,CASSADSPYEQYF,TGTGCCAGCAGCGCAGACAGTCCCTACGAGCAGTACTTC
TRBJ2-3,TRBV30,once,.,CAWVDYDTQYF,TGTGCCTGGGTGGACTACGATACGCAGTATTTT
TRBJ2-7,TRBV4-1,.,.,CASSQVGQGVKFSYEQYF,TGCGCCAGCAGCCAAGTGGGGCAAGGGGTAAAATTCTCCTACGAGCAGTACTTC
TRBJ2-5,TRBV18,.,.,CASSEEKETQYF,TGTGCCAGCTCAGAAGAGAAAGAGACCCAGTACTTC
TRBJ2-7,TRBV5-1,.,TRBD2,CASRLAGGNEQYF,TGCGCCAGCAGACTAGCGGGAGGGAACGAGCAGTACTTC
TRBJ1-2,TRBV2,.,TRBD1,CASSVGQDYTF,TGTGCCAGCAGTGTCGGACAGGACTACACCTTC
TRBJ2-2,TRBV19,.,TRBD1,CASSPRGLGTGELFF,TGTGCCAGTAGTCCCAGGGGGCTTGGAACCGGGGAGCTGTTTTTT
TRBJ1-4,TRBV30,.,.,CAWSSVHRGEKLFF,TGTGCCTGGAGTTCAGTACATAGGGGAGAAAAACTGTTTTTT
TRBJ1-5,TRBV4-1,.,.,CASSQDARRDQPQHF,TGCGCCAGCAGCCAAGATGCGCGTCGCGATCAGCCCCAGCATTTT
TRBJ2-4,TRBV5-1,.,.,CASSLDAGVKNIQYF,TGCGCCAGCAGCTTGGATGCAGGGGTGAAAAACATTCAGTACTTC